The clone carrying this T cell receptor (beta chain) was observed a single time. The antigen is unknown. Libraries were prepared by immunoSEQ multiplex PCR; TCRdb keeps only in-frame clonotypes and omits some of them. Among about 1 million clones listed, more than 65% were seen once. These data belong to a study of shared clonotypes between healthy human individuals. Study-wide context: Each donor contributed plates that comprised three CD4 naive, three CD4 memory, two CD8 naive and one CD8 memory.

Study-wide results and limits: Few donors limited the genetic and exposure-history diversity represented. Shared across a few donors were around 5% of the naive CD4 clonotypes.

CDR3 length: 16 amino acids. The V segment lost 4 bases and the J segment 0 bases; nucleotides outside the gene matches: 6. Germline-derived CDR1 and CDR2 are SGHRS and YFSETQ. The specimen was memory CD4+ T cells sorted from blood. The sample's subset: CD45RA-negative fraction. The sequence derives from a man aged 18 to 29 in good health. The rearrangement links TRBV5-1 to TRBJ2-7; 11 bases are shared with TRBD1. The CDR3 DNA reads as TGCGCCAGCAGCGACACGGACAGGGGGCCCTCCTACGAGCAGTACTTC. Translated: CASSDTDRGPSYEQYF.